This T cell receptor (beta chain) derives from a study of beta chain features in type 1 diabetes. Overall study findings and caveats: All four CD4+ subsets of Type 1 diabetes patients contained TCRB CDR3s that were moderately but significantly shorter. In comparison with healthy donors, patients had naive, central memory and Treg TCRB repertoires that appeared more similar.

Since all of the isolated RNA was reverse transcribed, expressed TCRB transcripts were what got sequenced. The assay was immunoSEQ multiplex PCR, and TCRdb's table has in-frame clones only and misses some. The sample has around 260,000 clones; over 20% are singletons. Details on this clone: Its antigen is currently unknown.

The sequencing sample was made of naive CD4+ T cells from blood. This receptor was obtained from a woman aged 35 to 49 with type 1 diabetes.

The CDR3 DNA is TGTGCCAGCAGCTTCGGGCAGGGAAGAACAGATACGCAGTATTTT. It is translated as CASSFGQGRTDTQYF. The chain uses TRBV5-4 and TRBJ2-3, with D possibly TRBD1 on 5 matching bases. V gave up 2 bases and J gave up 3 bases, with 13 bases separating them. This CDR3 is 15 amino acids long. The V gene's germline CDR1 is SGHNT and CDR2 YYREEE (reference sequence).